The clone carrying this T cell receptor beta chain appeared many times. This sample is drawn from a study of prognosis after radiotherapy for stage I lung cancer. Germline CDR1 and CDR2: SEHNR and FQNEAQ (reference sequence). CDR3 length: 13 residues. V lost 5 bases and J lost 6; bases outside the gene matches: 3. Multiplex PCR, run in two rounds, amplified TCR beta CDR3 from genomic DNA. For every TRBV and TRBJ gene, a specific primer was used in first-round PCR. TCRdb re-called the multiplex PCR reads with MiXCR, one entry per CDR3 protein. The sample has around 31,000 distinct CDR3 sequences; 48% are singletons.

This material consisted of PBMCs, taken before or after stereotactic body radiation therapy (not recorded which). The clonotype was recovered from a donor over 45 with non-small cell lung cancer. The chain combines TRBV7-9 with TRBJ2-2; the match to TRBD1 covers 7 bases. The CDR3, as DNA: TGTGCCAGCAGCAACAGGGGCGCCGGGGAGCTGTTTTTT. Translating it yields CASSNRGAGELFF.